The clone carrying this T cell receptor (beta chain) came up many times. Its antigen is still unknown. These data are taken from a study of CD8 T cells in ankylosing spondylitis. Whole-study results and caveats: Disease-linked clones bore a CD8+ phenotype and were relatively rare in peripheral blood. A TCR beta motif made of 7 to 9 highly homologous variants seemed typical of ankylosing spondylitis blood.

A quantitative 5'-RACE method, one with molecular barcodes, was used to make TCR beta libraries. MiXCR was run by TCRdb on the 5' RACE reads, yielding one entry per CDR3 protein. This sample has roughly 230,000 distinct CDR3 sequences, with around 8% found just once. Germline lookup yields CDR1 SQVTM and CDR2 ANQGSEA. The CDR3 sequence is 13 residues long. V was pared by 7 bases and J by 4 bases, with 16 bases between. The sequenced sample consisted of blood, either unsorted or a sorted T cell fraction (not recorded which). The rearrangement links TRBV29-1 to TRBJ1-2; D unresolved. The clonotype was recovered from a female donor with ankylosing spondylitis or in good health (not recorded which). The CDR3 nucleotides read TGCAGCGCCCGCCCCAGTGCGGCCTATGGCTACACCTTC. It codes for CSARPSAAYGYTF.